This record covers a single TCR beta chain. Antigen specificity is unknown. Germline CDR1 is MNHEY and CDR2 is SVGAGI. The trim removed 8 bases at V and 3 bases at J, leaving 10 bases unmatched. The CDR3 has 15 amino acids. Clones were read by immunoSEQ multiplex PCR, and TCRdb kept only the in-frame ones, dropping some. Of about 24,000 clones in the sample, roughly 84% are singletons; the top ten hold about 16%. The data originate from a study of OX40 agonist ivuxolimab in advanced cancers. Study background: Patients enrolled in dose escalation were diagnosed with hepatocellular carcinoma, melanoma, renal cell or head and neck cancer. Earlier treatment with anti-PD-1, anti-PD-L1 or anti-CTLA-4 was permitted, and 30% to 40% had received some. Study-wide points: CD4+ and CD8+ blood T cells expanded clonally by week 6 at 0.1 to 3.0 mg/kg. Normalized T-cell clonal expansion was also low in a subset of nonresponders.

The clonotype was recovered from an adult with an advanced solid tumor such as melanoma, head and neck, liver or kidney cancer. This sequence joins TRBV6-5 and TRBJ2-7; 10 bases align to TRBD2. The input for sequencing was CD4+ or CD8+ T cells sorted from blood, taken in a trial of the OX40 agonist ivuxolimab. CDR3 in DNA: TGTGCCAGCTCGACTAGCGGGCCTCCCCTCTACGAGCAGTACTTC. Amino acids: CASSTSGPPLYEQYF.